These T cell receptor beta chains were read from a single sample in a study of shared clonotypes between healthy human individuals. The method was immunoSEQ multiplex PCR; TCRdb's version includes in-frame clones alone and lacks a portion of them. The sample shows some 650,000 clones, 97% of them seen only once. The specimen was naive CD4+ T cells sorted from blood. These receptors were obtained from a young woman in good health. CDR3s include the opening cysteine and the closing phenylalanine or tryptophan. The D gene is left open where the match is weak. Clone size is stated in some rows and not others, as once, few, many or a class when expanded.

CASSFGTGPALSGNTIYF	TGTGCCAGCAGCTTCGGTACTGGACCAGCTCTCTCTGGAAACACCATATATTTT	TRBV5-6	once	-	TRBJ1-3
CASSQDLRLAGNTDTQYF	TGCGCCAGCAGCCAAGACCTCCGACTAGCGGGGAACACAGATACGCAGTATTTT	TRBV4-1	-	TRBD2	TRBJ2-3
CASRRGGSSTDTQYF	TGTGCCAGCAGACGGGGGGGATCTAGCACAGATACGCAGTATTTT	TRBV7-3	-	TRBD2	TRBJ2-3
CASSYSSGRPPHEQYF	TGTGCCAGCAGTTACAGTAGCGGGAGGCCCCCCCACGAGCAGTACTTC	TRBV6-5	-	TRBD2	TRBJ2-7
CASSVWTDNTGELFF	TGTGCCAGCAGCGTATGGACGGATAACACCGGGGAGCTGTTTTTT	TRBV9	-	-	TRBJ2-2
CASSAQGGGTDTQYF	TGCGCCAGCAGCGCCCAGGGGGGTGGCACAGATACGCAGTATTTT	TRBV5-1	-	-	TRBJ2-3
CASRHRTSGGTGELFF	TGTGCCAGCAGGCACAGGACTAGCGGGGGGACCGGGGAGCTGTTTTTT	TRBV2	-	TRBD2	TRBJ2-2
CASSLGLLGGGPQHF	TGTGCCAGCAGCTTAGGACTTCTAGGGGGGGGGCCCCAGCATTTT	TRBV7-2	-	-	TRBJ1-5
CASSESVLYRAKNIQYF	TGCGCCAGCAGTGAGTCGGTTCTTTACAGGGCCAAAAACATTCAGTACTTC	TRBV10-2	-	-	TRBJ2-4
CASVWSPTGDTEAFF	TGTGCCAGCGTTTGGTCTCCGACCGGCGACACTGAAGCTTTCTTT	TRBV2	-	-	TRBJ1-1
CASSGRGTQYF	TGTGCCAGCAGTGGAAGGGGGACCCAGTACTTC	TRBV28	-	-	TRBJ2-5
CASSVATGSSYEQYF	TGTGCCAGCAGCGTAGCGACAGGGTCATCCTACGAGCAGTACTTC	TRBV9	-	TRBD1	TRBJ2-7
CASSIDSGAAPTEAFF	TGTGCCAGTAGTATAGATAGCGGGGCAGCCCCAACTGAAGCTTTCTTT	TRBV19	-	-	TRBJ1-1
CASSSRRGGGTDTQYF	TGTGCCAGCAGCTCTAGACGGGGAGGTGGCACAGATACGCAGTATTTT	TRBV5-4	-	-	TRBJ2-3
CASSPVAVDAGETQYF	TGTGCCAGCTCACCAGTCGCCGTTGACGCCGGTGAGACCCAGTACTTC	TRBV18	-	-	TRBJ2-5